This T cell receptor (beta chain) was retrieved from a study of monozygotic twins with inflammatory bowel disease. Regarding the study as a whole: In patient repertoires, differing immunosuppressive treatments may have added some variability.

This CDR3 region has 16 residues. Germline CDR1 is DFQATT and CDR2 is SNEGSKA (reference sequence). As for this clonotype: As yet, its antigen is unknown.

The authors ran two nested PCRs of around 15 and 10 cycles on TCRalpha and TCRbeta cDNA. TCRdb derives one entry per CDR3 protein from the 5' RACE reads, leaving out DNA. In all, the sample yields some 210,000 distinct CDR3 sequences. This TCR was recovered from a human donor with ulcerative colitis or Crohn's disease, or a healthy co-twin of an affected twin (not recorded which). Sequencing was performed on blood. J is TRBJ2-1 and V is TRBV20-1; absent DNA, TCRdb's TRBD1 call cannot be checked. The CDR3 sequence is CSARNRDREGYNEQFF.